This TCR beta chain derives from a study of blood T cell repertoires in COVID-19. Looking at the study overall: Sites in the United States, Italy and Spain provided acute and convalescent COVID-19 samples. The cDNA or gDNA used as material had been derived from T cells, B-cell-depleted T cells, or PBMCs.

Methods used by the authors: Reference gene primers were amplified, and this amplification served to estimate nucleated cell counts. The data were produced by immunoSEQ multiplex PCR, yet TCRdb's version contains in-frame clones alone and is incomplete. V and J calls plus clone size are reproduced from that table; the DNA served to infer D and trimming. Here the sample spans about 110,000 clones, about 90% being singletons. The CDR3 contains 16 residues. Trimming at V came to 4 bases and at J to 0 bases, leaving 8 bases not matched to a gene. In germline, CDR1 is LGHNA, CDR2 YSLEER. The V and J genes are TRBV4-3 and TRBJ1-1; 7 positions match TRBD1. The TCR was taken from a human donor in a cohort sampled during active COVID-19. Input material: peripheral blood. CDR3 residues: CASSRTTGDVNTEAFF. CDR3 in DNA: TGCGCCAGCAGCCGCACCACAGGGGATGTGAACACTGAAGCTTTCTTT.